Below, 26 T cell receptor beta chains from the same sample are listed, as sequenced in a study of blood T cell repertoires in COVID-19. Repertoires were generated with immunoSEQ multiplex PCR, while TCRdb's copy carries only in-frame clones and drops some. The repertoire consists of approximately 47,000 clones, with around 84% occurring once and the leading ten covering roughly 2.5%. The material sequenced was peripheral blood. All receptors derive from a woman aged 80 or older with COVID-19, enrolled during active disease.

The CDR3 loop reads CASSSITDRDLGAFF. The CDR3 DNA sequence: TGTGCCAGCAGTTCCATCACGGACAGGGACCTTGGGGCTTTCTTT. The chain carries TRBV7-6 and TRBJ1-1; 8 bases are a match to TRBD1. In germline, CDR1 is SGHVS, CDR2 FNYEAQ. This CDR3 has 15 residues. The J segment lost 11 bases and the V segment lost 6 bases, leaving 17 bases of the junction unmatched. The whole variable domain, remainder taken from reference TRBV7-6 and TRBJ1-1, is GAGVSQSPRYKVTKRGQDVALRCDPISGHVSLYWYRQALGQGPEFLTYFNYEAQQDKSGLPNDRFSAERPEGSISTLTIQRTEQRDSAMYRCASSSITDRDLGAFFGQGTRLTVV.

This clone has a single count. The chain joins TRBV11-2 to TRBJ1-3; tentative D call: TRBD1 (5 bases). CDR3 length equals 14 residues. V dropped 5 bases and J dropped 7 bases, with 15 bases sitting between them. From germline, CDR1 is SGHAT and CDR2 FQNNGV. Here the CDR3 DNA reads TGTGCCAGCAGCCCCTCGCTTGGGGGGAACACCATATATTTT. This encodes CASSPSLGGNTIYF. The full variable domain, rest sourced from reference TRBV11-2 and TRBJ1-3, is EAGVAQSPRYKIIEKRQSVAFWCNPISGHATLYWYQQILGQGPKLLIQFQNNGVVDDSQLPKDRFSAERLKGVDSTLKIQPAKLEDSAVYLCASSPSLGGNTIYFGEGSWLTVV.

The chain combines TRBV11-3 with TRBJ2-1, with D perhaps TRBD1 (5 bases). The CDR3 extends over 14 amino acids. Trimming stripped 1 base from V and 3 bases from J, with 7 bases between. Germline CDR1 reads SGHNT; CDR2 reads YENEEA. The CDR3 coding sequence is TGTGCCAGCAGCTTAGGGGGCGGCTACAATGAGCAGTTCTTC. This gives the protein CASSLGGGYNEQFF.

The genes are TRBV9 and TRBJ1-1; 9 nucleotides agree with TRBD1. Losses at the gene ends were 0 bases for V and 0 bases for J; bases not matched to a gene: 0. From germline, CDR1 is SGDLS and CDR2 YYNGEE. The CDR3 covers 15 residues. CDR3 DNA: TGTGCCAGCAGCGTAGGGGACAGGGTGAACACTGAAGCTTTCTTT. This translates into CASSVGDRVNTEAFF.

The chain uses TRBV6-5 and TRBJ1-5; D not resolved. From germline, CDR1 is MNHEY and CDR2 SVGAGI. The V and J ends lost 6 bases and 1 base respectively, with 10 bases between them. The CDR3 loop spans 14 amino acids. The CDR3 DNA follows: TGTGCCAGCAGGGCGGAGGTGAGCAATCAGCCCCAGCATTTT. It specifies CASRAEVSNQPQHF.

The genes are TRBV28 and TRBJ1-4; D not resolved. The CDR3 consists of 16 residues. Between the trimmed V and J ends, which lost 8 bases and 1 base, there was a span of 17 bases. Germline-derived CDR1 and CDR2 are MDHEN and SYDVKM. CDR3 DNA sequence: TGTGCCAGCTCCCCCGCCGGGTTGGAAACTAATGAAAAACTGTTTTTT. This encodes CASSPAGLETNEKLFF.

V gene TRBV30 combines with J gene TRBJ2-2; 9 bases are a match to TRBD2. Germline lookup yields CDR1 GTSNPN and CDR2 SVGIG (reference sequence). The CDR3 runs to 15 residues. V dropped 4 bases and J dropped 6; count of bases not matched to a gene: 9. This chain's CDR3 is CAWKARGGASGELFF. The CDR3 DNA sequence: TGTGCCTGGAAGGCCCGCGGGGGGGCCTCCGGGGAGCTGTTTTTT.

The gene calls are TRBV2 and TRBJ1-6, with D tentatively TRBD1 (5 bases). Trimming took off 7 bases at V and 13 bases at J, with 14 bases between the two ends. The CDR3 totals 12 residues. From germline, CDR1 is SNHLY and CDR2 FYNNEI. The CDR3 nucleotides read TGTGCCAGCAAGGGTCAGGGCAGTCCCCTCCACTTT. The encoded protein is CASKGQGSPLHF.

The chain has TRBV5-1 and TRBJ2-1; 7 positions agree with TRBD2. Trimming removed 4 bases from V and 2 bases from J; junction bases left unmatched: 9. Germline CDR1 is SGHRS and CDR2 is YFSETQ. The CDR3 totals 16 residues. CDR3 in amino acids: CASSPNSGPPYNEQFF. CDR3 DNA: TGCGCCAGCAGCCCCAATAGCGGGCCCCCCTACAATGAGCAGTTCTTC.

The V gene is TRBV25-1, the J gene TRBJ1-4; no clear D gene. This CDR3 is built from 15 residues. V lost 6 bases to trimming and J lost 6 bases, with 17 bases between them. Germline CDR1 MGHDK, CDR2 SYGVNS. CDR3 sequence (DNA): TGTGCCAGCAGACCCCGGGGTCAGGCCTATGAAAAACTGTTTTTT. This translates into CASRPRGQAYEKLFF. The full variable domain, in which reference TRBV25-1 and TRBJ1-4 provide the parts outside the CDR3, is EADIYQTPRYLVIGTGKKITLECSQTMGHDKMYWYQQDPGMELHLIHYSYGVNSTEKGDLSSESTVSRIRTEHFPLTLESARPSHTSQYLCASRPRGQAYEKLFFGSGTQLSVL.

The CDR3 nucleotides read TGTGCCAGCAGCCGAACAGGGGGTCTTGGCTACACCTTC. It codes for CASSRTGGLGYTF. The genes are TRBV6-5 and TRBJ1-2; 8 bases fit TRBD1. V shed 6 bases, J shed 7 bases, and the junction held 7 bases outside the gene matches. Germline V lookup: CDR1 MNHEY, CDR2 SVGAGI. The CDR3 extends over 13 amino acids.

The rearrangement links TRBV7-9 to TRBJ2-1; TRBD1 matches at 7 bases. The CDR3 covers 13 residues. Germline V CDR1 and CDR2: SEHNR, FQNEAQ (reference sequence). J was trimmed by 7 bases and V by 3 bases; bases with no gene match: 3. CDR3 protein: CASSFIQGNEQFF. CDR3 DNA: TGTGCCAGCAGCTTCATACAGGGGAATGAGCAGTTCTTC.

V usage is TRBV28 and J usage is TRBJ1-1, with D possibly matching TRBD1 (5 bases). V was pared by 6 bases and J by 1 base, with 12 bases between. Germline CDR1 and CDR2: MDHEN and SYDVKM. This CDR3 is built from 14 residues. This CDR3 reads CASRPETANTEAFF. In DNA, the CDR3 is TGTGCCAGCAGGCCCGAGACAGCGAACACTGAAGCTTTCTTT.

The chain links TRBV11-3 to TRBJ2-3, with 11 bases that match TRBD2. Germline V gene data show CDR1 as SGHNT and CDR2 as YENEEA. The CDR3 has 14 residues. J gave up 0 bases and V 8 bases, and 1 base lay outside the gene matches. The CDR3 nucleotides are TGTGCCAGCTCTAGCGGGGGGAGCACAGATACGCAGTATTTT. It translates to CASSSGGSTDTQYF. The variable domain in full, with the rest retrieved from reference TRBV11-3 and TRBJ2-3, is EAGVVQSPRYKIIEKKQPVAFWCNPISGHNTLYWYLQNLGQGPELLIRYENEEAVDDSQLPKDRFSAERLKGVDSTLKIQPAELGDSAVYLCASSSGGSTDTQYFGPGTRLTVL.

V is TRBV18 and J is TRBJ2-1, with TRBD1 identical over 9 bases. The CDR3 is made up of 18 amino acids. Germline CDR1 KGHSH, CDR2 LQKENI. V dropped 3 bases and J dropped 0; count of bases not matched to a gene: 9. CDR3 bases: TGTGCCAGCTCACCTCGGGGACAGGGCCCGAGCTCCTACAATGAGCAGTTCTTC. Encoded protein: CASSPRGQGPSSYNEQFF. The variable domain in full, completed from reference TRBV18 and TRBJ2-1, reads NAGVMQNPRHLVRRRGQEARLRCSPMKGHSHVYWYRQLPEEGLKFMVYLQKENIIDESGMPKERFSAEFPKEGPSILRIQQVVRGDSAAYFCASSPRGQGPSSYNEQFFGPGTRLTVL.

CDR3 nucleotides: TGCGCCAGCAGCTTGGCACGGAGCAGTCACGAGCAGTACTTC. This codes for CASSLARSSHEQYF. The rearrangement uses TRBV5-1 and TRBJ2-7; D not certain. Trimming cost V 0 bases and J 5 bases, with 12 bases left between them. This CDR3 has 14 amino acids. Looked up from germline, CDR1 is SGHRS and CDR2 is YFSETQ.

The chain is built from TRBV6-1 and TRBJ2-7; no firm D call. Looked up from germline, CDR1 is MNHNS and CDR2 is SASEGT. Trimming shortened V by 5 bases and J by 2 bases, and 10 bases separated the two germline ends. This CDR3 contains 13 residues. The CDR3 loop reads CASSTAVPYEQYF. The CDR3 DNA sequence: TGTGCCAGCAGTACAGCCGTCCCCTACGAGCAGTACTTC.

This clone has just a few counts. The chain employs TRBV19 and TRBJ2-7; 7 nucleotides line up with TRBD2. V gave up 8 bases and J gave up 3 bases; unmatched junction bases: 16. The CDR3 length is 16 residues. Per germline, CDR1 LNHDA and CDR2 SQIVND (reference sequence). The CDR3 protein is CASQKGRGESNYEQYF. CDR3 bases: TGTGCCAGTCAAAAGGGACGGGGGGAATCGAACTACGAGCAGTACTTC. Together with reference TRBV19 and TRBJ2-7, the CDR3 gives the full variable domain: DGGITQSPKYLFRKEGQNVTLSCEQNLNHDAMYWYRQDPGQGLRLIYYSQIVNDFQKGDIAEGYSVSREKKESFPLTVTSAQKNPTAFYLCASQKGRGESNYEQYFGPGTRLTVT.

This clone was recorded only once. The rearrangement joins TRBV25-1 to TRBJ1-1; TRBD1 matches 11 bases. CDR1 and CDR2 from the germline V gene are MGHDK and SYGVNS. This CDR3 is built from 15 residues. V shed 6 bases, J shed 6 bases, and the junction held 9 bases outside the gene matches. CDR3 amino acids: CASSPGQGVFSEAFF. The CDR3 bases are TGTGCCAGCAGCCCGGGACAGGGGGTTTTCTCTGAAGCTTTCTTT. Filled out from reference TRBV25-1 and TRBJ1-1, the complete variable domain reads EADIYQTPRYLVIGTGKKITLECSQTMGHDKMYWYQQDPGMELHLIHYSYGVNSTEKGDLSSESTVSRIRTEHFPLTLESARPSHTSQYLCASSPGQGVFSEAFFGQGTRLTVV.

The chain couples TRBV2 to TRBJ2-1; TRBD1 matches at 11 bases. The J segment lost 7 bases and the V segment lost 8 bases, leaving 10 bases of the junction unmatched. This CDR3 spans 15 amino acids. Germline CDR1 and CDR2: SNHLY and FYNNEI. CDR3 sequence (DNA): TGTGCCAGCTCTAAAACCGGGACAGGGGGGAATGAGCAGTTCTTC. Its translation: CASSKTGTGGNEQFF.

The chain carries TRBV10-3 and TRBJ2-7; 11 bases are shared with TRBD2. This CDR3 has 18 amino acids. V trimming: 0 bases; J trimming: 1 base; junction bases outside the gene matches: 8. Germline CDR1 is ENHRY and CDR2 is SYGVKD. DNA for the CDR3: TGTGCCATCAGTGAGTCTTGGATAGCGGGAGGGGGTTCCTACGAGCAGTACTTC. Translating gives CAISESWIAGGGSYEQYF.

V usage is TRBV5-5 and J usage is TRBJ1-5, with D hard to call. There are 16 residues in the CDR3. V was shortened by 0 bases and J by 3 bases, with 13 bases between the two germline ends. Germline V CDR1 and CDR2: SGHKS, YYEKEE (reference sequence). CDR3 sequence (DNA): TGTGCCAGCAGCTTGGGCGGAGCGGGCAACAATCAGCCCCAGCATTTT. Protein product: CASSLGGAGNNQPQHF.

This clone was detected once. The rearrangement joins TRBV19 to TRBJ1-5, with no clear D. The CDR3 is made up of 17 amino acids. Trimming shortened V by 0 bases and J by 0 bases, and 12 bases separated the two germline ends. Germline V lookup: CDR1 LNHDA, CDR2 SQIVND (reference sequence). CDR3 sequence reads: CASSIDLRQASNQPQHF. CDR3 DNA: TGTGCCAGTAGTATAGATCTCCGGCAGGCTAGCAATCAGCCCCAGCATTTT.

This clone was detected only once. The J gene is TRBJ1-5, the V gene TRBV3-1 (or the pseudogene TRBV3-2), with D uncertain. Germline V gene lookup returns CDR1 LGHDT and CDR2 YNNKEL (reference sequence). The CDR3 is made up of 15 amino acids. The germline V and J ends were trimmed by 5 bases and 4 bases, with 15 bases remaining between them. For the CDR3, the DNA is TGTGCCAGCAGCTTGCGAGGCGGGTTGAATCAGCCCCAGCATTTT. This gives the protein CASSLRGGLNQPQHF.

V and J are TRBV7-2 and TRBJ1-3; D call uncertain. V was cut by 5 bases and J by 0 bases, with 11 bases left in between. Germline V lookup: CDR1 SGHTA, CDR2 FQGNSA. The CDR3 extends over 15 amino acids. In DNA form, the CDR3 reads TGTGCCAGCAGCCCCCGGGGAGGCTCTGGAAACACCATATATTTT. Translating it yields CASSPRGGSGNTIYF.

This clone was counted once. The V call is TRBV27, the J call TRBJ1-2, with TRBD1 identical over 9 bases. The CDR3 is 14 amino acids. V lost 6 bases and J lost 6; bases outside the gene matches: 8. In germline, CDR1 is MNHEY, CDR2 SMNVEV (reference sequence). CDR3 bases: TGTGCCAGCAGAGGGGACAGGGTTTTACATGGCTACACCTTC. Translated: CASRGDRVLHGYTF.